A selection of T cell receptor beta chains follows, all from one sample in a study of blood T cell repertoires in COVID-19. Some clones are missing from TCRdb's copy, which holds only in-frame ones; the method was immunoSEQ multiplex PCR. The data contain approximately 40,000 clones, about 90% of them seen just once; the ten biggest clones take up approximately 8.1%. The material sequenced was peripheral blood. These receptors were collected from a woman in her 70s with acute or convalescent COVID-19. CDR3s include the opening cysteine and the closing phenylalanine or tryptophan. Each record gives: CDR3 length, D gene, V gene, J gene, clone size, CDR3 protein, CDR3 DNA. A D gene is named only where the DNA matches it firmly. Clone size is given for some rows only: seen once, a few or many times, or a class if the clone is expanded.

14	TRBD1	TRBV7-3	TRBJ1-1	few	CASSPTGMNTEAFF	TGTGCCAGCAGCCCGACAGGGATGAACACTGAAGCTTTCTTT
15	NA	TRBV5-6	TRBJ1-2	NA	CASSLVGGRNYGYTF	TGTGCCAGCAGCTTGGTCGGGGGGCGAAACTATGGCTACACCTTC
14	NA	TRBV3-1/TRBV3-2	TRBJ1-2	NA	CASSQPGDRSGYTF	TGTGCCAGCAGCCAACCAGGGGATAGATCGGGCTACACCTTC
14	TRBD1	TRBV11-3	TRBJ1-1	NA	CASSQTTGFTEAFF	TGTGCCAGCAGCCAAACGACAGGGTTCACTGAAGCTTTCTTT
15	TRBD2	TRBV3-1/TRBV3-2	TRBJ2-3	NA	CASSQVSGGRDTQYF	TGTGCCAGCAGCCAGGTGTCGGGGGGGCGGGATACGCAGTATTTT
15	TRBD2	TRBV28	TRBJ2-3	NA	CASSSTSGITDTQYF	TGTGCCAGCAGTTCAACTAGCGGGATAACAGATACGCAGTATTTT
16	TRBD2	TRBV3-1/TRBV3-2	TRBJ2-1	NA	CASSPQGAGVGNEQFF	TGTGCCAGCAGCCCTCAAGGGGCGGGAGTAGGCAATGAGCAGTTCTTC
16	NA	TRBV3-1/TRBV3-2	TRBJ2-2	NA	CASSQDRFGGTGELFF	TGTGCCAGCAGCCAAGATCGGTTCGGAGGGACGGGGGAGCTGTTTTTT
15	TRBD2	TRBV27	TRBJ2-3	NA	CASSFLISGGDTQYF	TGTGCCAGCAGTTTTCTGATTAGCGGGGGAGATACGCAGTATTTT
15	TRBD2	TRBV19	TRBJ2-2	NA	CASSRLAGDTGELFF	TGTGCCAGTAGCCGACTAGCGGGGGATACCGGGGAGCTGTTTTTT
15	NA	TRBV19	TRBJ1-5	NA	CASRTTGNSNQPQHF	TGTGCCAGTAGAACAACAGGGAATAGCAATCAGCCCCAGCATTTT
15	TRBD2	TRBV9	TRBJ2-1	NA	CASSVVGLAMDEQFF	TGTGCCAGCAGCGTAGTGGGACTAGCGATGGATGAGCAGTTCTTC
15	NA	TRBV6-5	TRBJ2-1	NA	CASSTGTGDYNEQFF	TGTGCCAGCAGTACCGGGACTGGAGACTACAATGAGCAGTTCTTC
16	TRBD2	TRBV19	TRBJ2-3	NA	CASSKRLAGAEDTQYF	TGTGCCAGTAGTAAAAGACTAGCGGGAGCTGAAGATACGCAGTATTTT
15	TRBD1	TRBV19	TRBJ1-1	NA	CASSFAGGMNTEAFF	TGTGCCAGTAGTTTTGCAGGGGGCATGAACACTGAAGCTTTCTTT
15	TRBD1	TRBV9	TRBJ2-1	NA	CASSVGQGALNEQFF	TGTGCCAGCAGCGTAGGGCAGGGGGCTTTAAATGAGCAGTTCTTC
13	TRBD1	TRBV10-3	TRBJ1-5	few	CATNDRDSQPQHF	TGTGCCACTAATGACCGGGACAGTCAGCCCCAGCATTTT
14	TRBD1	TRBV2	TRBJ1-1	NA	CASRLTGMGTEAFF	TGTGCCAGCAGATTGACAGGGATGGGCACTGAAGCTTTCTTT
18	TRBD1	TRBV18	TRBJ1-4	NA	CASSPRVPGQGTNEKLFF	TGTGCCAGCTCACCTCGAGTCCCGGGACAGGGGACTAATGAAAAACTGTTTTTT
14	TRBD1	TRBV4-1	TRBJ2-1	NA	CAVGGTGNINEQFF	TGCGCCGTGGGAGGGACAGGGAACATTAATGAGCAGTTCTTC
16	TRBD1	TRBV16	TRBJ2-1	NA	CASSQFRTGNYNEQFF	TGTGCCAGCAGCCAATTTAGGACAGGGAACTACAATGAGCAGTTCTTC
16	NA	TRBV5-1	TRBJ2-1	NA	CASSLESGGPYNEQFF	TGCGCCAGCAGCTTGGAGTCCGGGGGTCCCTACAATGAGCAGTTCTTC
11	NA	TRBV28	TRBJ2-3	NA	CASSISDTQYF	TGTGCCAGCAGTATCTCAGATACGCAGTATTTT
21	TRBD1	TRBV13	TRBJ2-5	NA	CASSSPRLSEPGQGPVGTQYF	TGTGCCAGCAGCTCACCAAGGCTAAGTGAACCGGGACAGGGGCCTGTGGGGACCCAGTACTTC
14	TRBD2	TRBV9	TRBJ2-5	NA	CASSLTGGQETQYF	TGTGCCAGCAGCCTCACCGGGGGGCAAGAGACCCAGTACTTC
11	NA	TRBV5-8	TRBJ1-1	NA	CASSARGSAFF	TGTGCCAGCAGCGCGAGGGGGTCGGCTTTCTTT
16	NA	TRBV5-4	TRBJ2-1	NA	CASSFPPSESYNEQFF	TGTGCCAGCAGCTTCCCCCCTAGCGAATCCTACAATGAGCAGTTCTTC
14	TRBD1	TRBV18	TRBJ2-3	NA	CASSQPQGTDTQYF	TGTGCCAGCTCACAACCACAGGGGACAGATACGCAGTATTTT
19	NA	TRBV4-3	TRBJ1-4	once	CASSQVLGEVLMTNEKLFF	TGCGCCAGCAGCCAAGTTCTAGGGGAAGTTCTTATGACTAATGAAAAACTGTTTTTT
11	NA	TRBV6-6	TRBJ1-1	NA	CASKFGGGAFF	TGTGCCAGCAAATTCGGGGGGGGAGCTTTCTTT
14	TRBD1	TRBV30	TRBJ1-4	NA	CAWSEDRDYEKLFF	TGTGCCTGGAGTGAGGACAGGGATTATGAAAAACTGTTTTTT
14	TRBD1	TRBV5-5	TRBJ1-4	NA	CASSLNRGNEKLFF	TGTGCCAGCAGCTTGAACAGGGGAAATGAAAAACTGTTTTTT
13	NA	TRBV6-5	TRBJ1-1	NA	CASNTPPNTEAFF	TGTGCCAGCAATACACCGCCGAACACTGAAGCTTTCTTT
15	TRBD2	TRBV15	TRBJ2-1	NA	CATSPGLATYNEQFF	TGTGCCACCAGTCCGGGACTAGCGACCTACAATGAGCAGTTCTTC
17	TRBD2	TRBV4-1	TRBJ2-1	NA	CASSQFGLAGGYNEQFF	TGCGCCAGCAGTCAATTTGGGCTAGCGGGGGGCTACAATGAGCAGTTCTTC
15	TRBD1	TRBV19	TRBJ1-3	NA	CASSPDRGRGNTIYF	TGTGCCAGTAGTCCGGACAGGGGACGTGGAAACACCATATATTTT
14	TRBD2	TRBV19	TRBJ2-5	NA	CASSIASGIETQYF	TGTGCCAGTAGTATAGCTAGCGGGATAGAGACCCAGTACTTC
13	TRBD1	TRBV30	TRBJ1-6	NA	CAWRGQGHSPLHF	TGTGCCTGGAGGGGACAGGGCCATTCACCCCTCCACTTT
14	NA	TRBV28	TRBJ2-5	NA	CASSSSGQGETQYF	NA
19	TRBD2	TRBV4-3	TRBJ2-1	NA	CASSQGLDSGGSSYNEQFF	TGCGCCAGCAGCCAGGGTTTAGATAGCGGGGGGAGCTCCTACAATGAGCAGTTCTTC
16	TRBD1	TRBV18	TRBJ1-3	few	CASSPTGTGSGNTIYF	TGTGCCAGCTCACCAACCGGGACAGGCTCTGGAAACACCATATATTTT
13	TRBD2	TRBV30	TRBJ2-3	NA	CAPPREDTDTQYF	TGTGCCCCCCCGCGGGAGGACACAGATACGCAGTATTTT
17	TRBD2	TRBV6-2/TRBV6-3	TRBJ2-1	NA	CASSYALDSGTDNEQFF	TGTGCCAGCAGTTACGCCCTGGATAGCGGGACGGATAATGAGCAGTTCTTC
15	NA	TRBV25-1	TRBJ1-4	NA	CASSPSGGLSEKLFF	TGTGCCAGCAGTCCTTCCGGGGGGCTGAGTGAAAAACTGTTTTTT